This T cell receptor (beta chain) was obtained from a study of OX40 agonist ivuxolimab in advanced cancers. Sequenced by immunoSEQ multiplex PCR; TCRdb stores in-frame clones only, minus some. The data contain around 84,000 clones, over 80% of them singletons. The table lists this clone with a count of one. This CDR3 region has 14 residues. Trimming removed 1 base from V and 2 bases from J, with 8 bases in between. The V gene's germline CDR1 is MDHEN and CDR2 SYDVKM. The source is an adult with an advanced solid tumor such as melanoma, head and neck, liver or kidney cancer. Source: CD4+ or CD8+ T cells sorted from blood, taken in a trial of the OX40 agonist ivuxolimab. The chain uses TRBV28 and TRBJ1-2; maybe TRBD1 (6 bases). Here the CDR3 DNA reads TGTGCCAGCAGTTTATCAGGGGCGAACTATGGCTACACCTTC. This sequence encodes CASSLSGANYGYTF.